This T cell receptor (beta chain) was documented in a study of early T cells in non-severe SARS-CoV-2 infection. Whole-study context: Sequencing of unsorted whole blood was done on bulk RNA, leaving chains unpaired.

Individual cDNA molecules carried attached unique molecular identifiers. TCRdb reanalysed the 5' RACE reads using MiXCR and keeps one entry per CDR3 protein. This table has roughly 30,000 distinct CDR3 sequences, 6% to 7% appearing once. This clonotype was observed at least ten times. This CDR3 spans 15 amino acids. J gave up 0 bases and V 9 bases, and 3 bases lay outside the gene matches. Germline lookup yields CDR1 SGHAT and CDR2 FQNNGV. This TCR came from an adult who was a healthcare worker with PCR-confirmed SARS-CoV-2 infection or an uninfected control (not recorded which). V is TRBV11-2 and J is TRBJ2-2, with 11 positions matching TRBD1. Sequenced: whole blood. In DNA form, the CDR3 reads TGTGCCAGTAGGACAGGGGGCGCGAACACCGGGGAGCTGTTTTTT. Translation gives CASRTGGANTGELFF.